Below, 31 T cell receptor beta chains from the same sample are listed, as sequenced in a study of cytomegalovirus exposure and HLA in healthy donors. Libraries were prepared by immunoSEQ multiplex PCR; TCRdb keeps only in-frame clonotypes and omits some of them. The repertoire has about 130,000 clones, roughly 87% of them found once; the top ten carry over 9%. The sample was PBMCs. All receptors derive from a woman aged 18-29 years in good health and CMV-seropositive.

CDR3 residues: CASSMKGGRLNGYTF. DNA for the CDR3: TGTGCCAGTAGTATGAAAGGGGGCCGGTTGAATGGCTACACCTTC. The chain has TRBV19 and TRBJ1-2; TRBD1 agrees at 7 bases. The CDR3 is 15 amino acids. V was pared by 3 bases and J by 6 bases, with 10 bases of the junction left unmatched. Germline V gene sequence: CDR1 LNHDA, CDR2 SQIVND (reference sequence).

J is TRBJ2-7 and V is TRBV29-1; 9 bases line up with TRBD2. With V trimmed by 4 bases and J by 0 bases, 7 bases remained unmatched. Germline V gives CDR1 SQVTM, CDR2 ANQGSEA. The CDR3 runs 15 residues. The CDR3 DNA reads TGCAGCGTTGCGTTGAGCGGGGGGCCCTCCTACGAGCAGTACTTC. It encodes CSVALSGGPSYEQYF.

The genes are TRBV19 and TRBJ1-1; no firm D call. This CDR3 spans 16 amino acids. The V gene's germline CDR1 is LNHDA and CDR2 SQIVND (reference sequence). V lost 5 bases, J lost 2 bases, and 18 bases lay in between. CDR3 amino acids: CASSPTRPQINTEAFF. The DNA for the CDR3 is TGTGCCAGTAGTCCAACTCGGCCACAGATAAACACTGAAGCTTTCTTT.

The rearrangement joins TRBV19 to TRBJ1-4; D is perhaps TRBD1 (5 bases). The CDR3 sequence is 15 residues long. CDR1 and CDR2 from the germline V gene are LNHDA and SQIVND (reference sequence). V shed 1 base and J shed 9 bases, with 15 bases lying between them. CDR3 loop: CASSIGGQGWKKLFF. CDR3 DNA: TGTGCCAGTAGTATAGGGGGCCAGGGATGGAAAAAACTGTTTTTT.

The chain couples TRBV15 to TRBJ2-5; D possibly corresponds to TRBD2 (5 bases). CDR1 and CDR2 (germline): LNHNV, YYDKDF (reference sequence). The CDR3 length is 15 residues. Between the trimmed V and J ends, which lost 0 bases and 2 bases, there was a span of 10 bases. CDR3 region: CATSRDPSGQETQYF. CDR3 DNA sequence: TGTGCCACCAGCAGAGATCCGTCGGGGCAAGAGACCCAGTACTTC.

CDR3 residues: CASSSPGSYNEQFF. The CDR3 coding sequence is TGTGCCAGCAGCAGCCCGGGATCCTACAATGAGCAGTTCTTC. This sequence joins TRBV5-6 and TRBJ2-1, with D maybe TRBD2 (5 bases). Trimming took 4 bases from V and 1 from J, leaving 9 bases between them. The germline gives CDR1 SGHDT, CDR2 YYEEEE. The CDR3 covers 14 residues.

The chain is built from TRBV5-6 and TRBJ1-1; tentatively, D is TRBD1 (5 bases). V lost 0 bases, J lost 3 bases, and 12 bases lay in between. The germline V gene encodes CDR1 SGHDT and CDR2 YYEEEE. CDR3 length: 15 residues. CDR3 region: CASSLGVQGDTEAFF. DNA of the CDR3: TGTGCCAGCAGCTTGGGGGTTCAGGGTGACACTGAAGCTTTCTTT.

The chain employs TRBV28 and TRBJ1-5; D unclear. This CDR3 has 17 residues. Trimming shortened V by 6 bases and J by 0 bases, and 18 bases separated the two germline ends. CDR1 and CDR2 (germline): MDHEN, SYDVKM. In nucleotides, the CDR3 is TGTGCCAGCAGGTACGCGACCACAGCGGGTAGCAATCAGCCCCAGCATTTT. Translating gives CASRYATTAGSNQPQHF.

CDR3 sequence (DNA): TGTGCCAGCAGCTTAGGAACGGGTTCCGAGCAGTACTTC. This encodes CASSLGTGSEQYF. The chain combines TRBV11-2 with TRBJ2-7; no clear D. The CDR3 covers 13 residues. In germline, CDR1 is SGHAT, CDR2 FQNNGV. V lost 1 base, J lost 6 bases, and 10 bases lay in between.

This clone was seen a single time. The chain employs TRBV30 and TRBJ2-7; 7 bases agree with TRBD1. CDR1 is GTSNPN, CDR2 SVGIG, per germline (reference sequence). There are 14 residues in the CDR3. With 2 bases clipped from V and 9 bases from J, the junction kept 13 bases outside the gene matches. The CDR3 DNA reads TGTGCCTGGAGTCAAGGGGGCCTCGGTTCTGGGCAGTACTTC. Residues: CAWSQGGLGSGQYF.

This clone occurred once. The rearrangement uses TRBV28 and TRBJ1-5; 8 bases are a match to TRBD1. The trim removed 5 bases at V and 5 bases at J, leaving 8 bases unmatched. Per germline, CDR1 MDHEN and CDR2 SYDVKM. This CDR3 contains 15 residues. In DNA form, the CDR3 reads TGTGCCAGCAGTCCTCGGACAGGGAGCGATCAGCCCCAGCATTTT. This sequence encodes CASSPRTGSDQPQHF.

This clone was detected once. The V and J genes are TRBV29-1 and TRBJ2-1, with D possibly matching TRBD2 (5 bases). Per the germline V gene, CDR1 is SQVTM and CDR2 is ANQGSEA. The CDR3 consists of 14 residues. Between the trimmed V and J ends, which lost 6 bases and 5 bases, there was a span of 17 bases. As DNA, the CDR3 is TGCAGCGTCAGGTCGGCTAGCAGAAACAATGAGCAGTTCTTC. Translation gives CSVRSASRNNEQFF.

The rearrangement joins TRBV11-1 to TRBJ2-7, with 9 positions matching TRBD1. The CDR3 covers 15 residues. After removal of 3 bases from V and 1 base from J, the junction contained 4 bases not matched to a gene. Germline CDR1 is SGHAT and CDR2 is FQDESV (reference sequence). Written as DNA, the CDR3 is TGTGCCAGCAGCTTGCCCGGGACAGGGTCCTACGAGCAGTACTTC. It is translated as CASSLPGTGSYEQYF.

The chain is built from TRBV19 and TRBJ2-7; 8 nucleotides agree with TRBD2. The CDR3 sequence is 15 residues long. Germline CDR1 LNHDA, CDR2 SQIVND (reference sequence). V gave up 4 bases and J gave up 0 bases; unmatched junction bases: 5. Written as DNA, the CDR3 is TGTGCCAGTAGTAAAGGCGGGGGGAGCTCCTACGAGCAGTACTTC. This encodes CASSKGGGSSYEQYF.

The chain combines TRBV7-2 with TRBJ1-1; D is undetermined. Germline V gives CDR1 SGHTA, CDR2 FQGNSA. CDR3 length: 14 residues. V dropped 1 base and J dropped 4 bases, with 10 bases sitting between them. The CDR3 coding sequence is TGTGCCAGCAGCTTAGGGACTCCCGGCACTGAAGCTTTCTTT. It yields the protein CASSLGTPGTEAFF.

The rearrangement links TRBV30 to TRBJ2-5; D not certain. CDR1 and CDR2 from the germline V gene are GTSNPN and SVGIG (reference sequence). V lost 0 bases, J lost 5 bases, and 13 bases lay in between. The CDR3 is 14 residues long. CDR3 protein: CAWSVLRAMETQYF. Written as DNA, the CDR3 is TGTGCCTGGAGTGTACTAAGAGCGATGGAGACCCAGTACTTC.

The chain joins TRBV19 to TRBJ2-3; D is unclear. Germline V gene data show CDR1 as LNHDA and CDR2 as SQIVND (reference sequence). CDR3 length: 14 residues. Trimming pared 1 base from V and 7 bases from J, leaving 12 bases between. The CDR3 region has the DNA TGTGCCAGTAGTATAGTGGCAAACCTTAATACGCAGTATTTT. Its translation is CASSIVANLNTQYF.

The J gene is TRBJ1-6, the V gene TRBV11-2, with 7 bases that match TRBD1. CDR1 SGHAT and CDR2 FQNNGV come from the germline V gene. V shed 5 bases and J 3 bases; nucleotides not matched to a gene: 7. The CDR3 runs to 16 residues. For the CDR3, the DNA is TGTGCCAGCAGCGCCCTCAGGGGGAACTATAATTCACCCCTCCACTTT. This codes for CASSALRGNYNSPLHF.

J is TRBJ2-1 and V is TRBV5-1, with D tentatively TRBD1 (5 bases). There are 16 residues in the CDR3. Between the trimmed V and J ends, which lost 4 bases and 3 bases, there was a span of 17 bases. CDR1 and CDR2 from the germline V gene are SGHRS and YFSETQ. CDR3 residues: CASSPMIGEGYNEQFF. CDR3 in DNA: TGCGCCAGCAGCCCCATGATAGGGGAAGGCTACAATGAGCAGTTCTTC.

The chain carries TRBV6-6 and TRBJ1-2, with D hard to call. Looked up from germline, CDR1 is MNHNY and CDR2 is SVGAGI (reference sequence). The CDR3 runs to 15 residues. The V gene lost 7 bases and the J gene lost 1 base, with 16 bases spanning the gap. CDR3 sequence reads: CASTTGGPYNYGYTF. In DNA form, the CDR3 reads TGTGCCAGCACCACGGGAGGCCCCTATAACTATGGCTACACCTTC.

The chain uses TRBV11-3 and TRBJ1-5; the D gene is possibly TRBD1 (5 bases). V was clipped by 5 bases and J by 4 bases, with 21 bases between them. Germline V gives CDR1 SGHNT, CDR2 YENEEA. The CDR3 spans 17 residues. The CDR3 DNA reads TGTGCCAGCAGCCTCGTATCCTGGACAAATAGAAATCAGCCCCAGCATTTT. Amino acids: CASSLVSWTNRNQPQHF.

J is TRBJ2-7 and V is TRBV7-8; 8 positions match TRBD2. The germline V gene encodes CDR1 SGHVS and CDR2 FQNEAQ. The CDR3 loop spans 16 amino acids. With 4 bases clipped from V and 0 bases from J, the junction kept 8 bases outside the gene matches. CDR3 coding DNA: TGTGCCAGCAGCTCCGACCCGGGGGGGGCCTCCTACGAGCAGTACTTC. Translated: CASSSDPGGASYEQYF.

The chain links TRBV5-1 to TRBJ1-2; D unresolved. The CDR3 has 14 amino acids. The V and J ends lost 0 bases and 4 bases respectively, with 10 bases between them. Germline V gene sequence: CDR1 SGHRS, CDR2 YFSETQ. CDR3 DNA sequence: TGCGCCAGCAGCTTGGGCGGAGACCCCTATGGCTACACCTTC. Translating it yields CASSLGGDPYGYTF.

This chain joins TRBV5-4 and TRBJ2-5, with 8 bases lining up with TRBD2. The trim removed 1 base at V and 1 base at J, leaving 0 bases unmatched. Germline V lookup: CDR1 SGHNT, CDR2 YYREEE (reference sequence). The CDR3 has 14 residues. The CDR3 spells CASSLRGGQETQYF. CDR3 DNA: TGTGCCAGCAGCTTGCGGGGGGGCCAAGAGACCCAGTACTTC.

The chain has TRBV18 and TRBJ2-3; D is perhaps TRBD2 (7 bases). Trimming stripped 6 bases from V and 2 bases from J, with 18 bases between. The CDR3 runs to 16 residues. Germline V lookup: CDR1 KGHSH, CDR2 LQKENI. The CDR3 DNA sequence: TGTGCCAGCTCCCGCAGGGAGGGGGGGGCCACAGATACGCAGTATTTT. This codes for CASSRREGGATDTQYF. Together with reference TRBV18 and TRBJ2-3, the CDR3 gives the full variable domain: NAGVMQNPRHLVRRRGQEARLRCSPMKGHSHVYWYRQLPEEGLKFMVYLQKENIIDESGMPKERFSAEFPKEGPSILRIQQVVRGDSAAYFCASSRREGGATDTQYFGPGTRLTVL.

The CDR3 region is CASSPSHLASWNEQFF. The CDR3 DNA sequence: TGTGCCAGCAGCCCATCACACCTAGCGTCCTGGAATGAGCAGTTCTTC. The genes are TRBV7-6 and TRBJ2-1; D is possibly TRBD2 (6 bases). V was pared by 5 bases and J by 7 bases, with 21 bases between. From germline, CDR1 is SGHVS and CDR2 FNYEAQ. The CDR3 is 16 residues long.

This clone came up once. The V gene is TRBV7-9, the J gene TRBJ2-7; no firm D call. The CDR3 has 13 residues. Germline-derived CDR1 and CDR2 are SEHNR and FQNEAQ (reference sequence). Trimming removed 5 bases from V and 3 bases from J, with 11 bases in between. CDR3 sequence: CASSPLGHYEQYF. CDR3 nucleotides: TGTGCCAGCAGCCCATTGGGCCACTACGAGCAGTACTTC.

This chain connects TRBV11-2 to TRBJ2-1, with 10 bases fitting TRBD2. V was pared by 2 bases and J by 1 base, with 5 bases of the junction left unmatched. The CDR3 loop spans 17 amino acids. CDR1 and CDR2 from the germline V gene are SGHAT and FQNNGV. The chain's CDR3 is CASSLLASGGSYNEQFF. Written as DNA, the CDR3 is TGTGCCAGCAGCTTACTGGCTAGCGGGGGTTCCTACAATGAGCAGTTCTTC.

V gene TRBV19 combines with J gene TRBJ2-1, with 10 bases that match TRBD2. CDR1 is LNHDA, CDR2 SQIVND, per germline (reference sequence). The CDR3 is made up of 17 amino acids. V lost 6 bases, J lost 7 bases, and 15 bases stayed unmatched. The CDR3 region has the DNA TGTGCCAGTAGCCGACTTCGGGAACTAGCGGGGTGGAATGAGCAGTTCTTC. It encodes CASSRLRELAGWNEQFF. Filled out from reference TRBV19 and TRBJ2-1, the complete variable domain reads DGGITQSPKYLFRKEGQNVTLSCEQNLNHDAMYWYRQDPGQGLRLIYYSQIVNDFQKGDIAEGYSVSREKKESFPLTVTSAQKNPTAFYLCASSRLRELAGWNEQFFGPGTRLTVL.

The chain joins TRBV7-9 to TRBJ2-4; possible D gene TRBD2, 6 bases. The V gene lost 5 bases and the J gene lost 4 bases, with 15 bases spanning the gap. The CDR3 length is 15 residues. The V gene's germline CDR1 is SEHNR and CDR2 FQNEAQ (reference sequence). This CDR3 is CASSGTGDLKNIQYF. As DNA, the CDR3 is TGTGCCAGCAGCGGTACCGGGGACTTAAAAAACATTCAGTACTTC.

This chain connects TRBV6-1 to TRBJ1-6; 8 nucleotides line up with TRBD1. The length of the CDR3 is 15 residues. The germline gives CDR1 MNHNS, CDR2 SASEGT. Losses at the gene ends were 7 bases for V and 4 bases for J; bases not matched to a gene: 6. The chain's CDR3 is CASTSTGEYNSPLHF. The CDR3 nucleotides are TGTGCCAGCACCTCGACAGGGGAATATAATTCACCCCTCCACTTT.